This T cell receptor beta chain was observed in a study of healthy donors' naive CD4 and CD8 T cells (dated by TCRdb to between 2014 and 2016). Turning to the overall study: Donors were selected to cover three age groups (20-25, 40-50 and 60-70 years, roughly 6 each), with a mean age of around 45, and half of the donors were female. For TCR alpha, a new primer set covering all functional IMGT alpha gene variants was designed, and the rest of the protocol matched the beta-chain workflow. The peripheral blood mononuclear cells came from fewer than 20 individuals who were healthy and unrelated. To check how TCR variation relates to lineage commitment, the researchers sequenced rearranged TCR alpha and beta chains taken from naive CD4+ and CD8+ T cells. Donors were HLA-typed by sequencing at HLA-A, -B, -C, -DRB1, -DQB1 and -DPB1 using the SBTexcellerator protocol, an ABI3130xl analyzer and SBTengine software. Summary of the overall study and its limitations: Reportedly, most V and J gene segments showed bias between naive CD4+ and CD8+ cells, and this bias held consistently across donors regardless of HLA genotype. Taken together, V genes, J genes and CDR3 charge appeared to account for about 12% of the variance in CD4/CD8 propensity, mostly acting in an additive way. The study did not directly address possible repertoire bias arising from homeostatic proliferation of naive T cells. Because the alpha and beta chains were sequenced in bulk, pairing them was not possible, and so effects of the combined chains went unevaluated. In both chains, CD4+ lineage was associated with a positively charged CDR3, and CD8+ lineage was associated with a negatively charged CDR3.

Note on this clonotype: Its recognized antigen is unknown. No base qualities exist here, and no much larger clone lies one base off it.

Cells with a CD4+CD8-CD45RO-CD45RA+ profile were isolated by FACS and defined as naive CD4+ T cells, and those with a CD8+CD4-CD45RA+CD27bright profile were defined as naive CD8+ T cells. Sorting used antibodies against CD4 (RPA-T4), CD8 (SK1), CD27 (O323), CD45RA (HI100) and CD45RO (UCHL1). The germline V gene (reference sequence) yields MNHEY for CDR1 and SMNVEV for CDR2. V loses 6 bases of germline sequence and J loses 3 bases, and the interval between the two ends is 13 bases. The CDR3 goes from the cysteine to the phenylalanine over 14 residues. Of all the DNA, just the CDR3 is kept, 42 bases in frame from base 1. Sequenced using a 454 GS FLX Titanium. A previously published linear amplification protocol was used to construct TCR libraries from around 500 ng of total RNA. The sequencing itself ran on the Roche/454 Genome Sequencer using Titanium chemistry. On the authors' methods: A total of 75,000 to 90,000 rearranged TCR alpha transcripts were sequenced from four or five of the healthy donors. Duplicate transcripts were removed, and unique TCR clonotypes were defined by the CDR3 junction according to IMGT nomenclature. Logistic regression in R 2.13.0 modeled CD4 versus CD8 status as a function of V and J genes, with adjustment for donor effects and Bonferroni correction for multiple testing. TCRdb passed the public sequencing reads through fastp at Q25 and MiXCR, retaining productive beta sequences. One record per CDR3 amino acid sequence lists the most common genes and DNA. The V and J calls follow TCRdb's processing rather than the paper's. Across this sample there are approximately 180,000 distinct CDR3 sequences, with over 60% seen only once. Of the sample, 2.3% falls within the top ten clones.

The receptor chain draws on TRBV27 and TRBJ2-3, with TRBD1 tentatively as D gene (6 bases match). The sequencing input was naive CD4+ and CD8+ T cells sorted from blood, pooled from several donors. The sample's cell subset or site label is to be understood as: FACS-sorted naive CD4+ (CD45RO-CD45RA+) and naive CD8+ (CD45RA+CD27bright) T cells. The receptor comes from a pool of human donors in good health; the sample pools cells from several healthy donors. This receptor carries the CDR3 CASRKNRETDTQYF. The DNA reads TGTGCCAGCAGGAAAAACAGGGAAACAGATACGCAGTATTTT.